This is a list of T cell receptor beta chains from one sample in a study of blood T cell repertoires in COVID-19. Sequencing was performed with immunoSEQ multiplex PCR; in TCRdb, only in-frame clones are kept and a portion is missing. The sample lists approximately 50,000 clones; roughly 82% were seen once. Sequenced sample: peripheral blood. These receptor sequences come from a woman at least 80 years old with acute or convalescent COVID-19. Each CDR3 is given with its conserved first and last residue. Each record gives: clone size, V gene, J gene, D gene, CDR3 DNA, CDR3 protein. A D gene is named only where the DNA matches it firmly. Clone size appears in some rows only: once, few, many, or a class for an expanded clone.

once,TRBV5-1,TRBJ1-5,.,TGCGCCAGCAGTTCCGGGACAAATAGCAATCAGCCCCAGCATTTT,CASSSGTNSNQPQHF
.,TRBV5-1,TRBJ2-1,TRBD2,TGCGCCAGCAGCTCCGGCGGGAGTTCCTACAATGAGCAGTTCTTC,CASSSGGSSYNEQFF
medium-sized,TRBV4-1,TRBJ1-1,TRBD1,TGCGCCAGCAGCCAAGATGTGCAGGGGGCGGCGACCGGCACTGAAGCTTTCTTT,CASSQDVQGAATGTEAFF
.,TRBV7-9,TRBJ1-1,TRBD1,TGTGCCAGCAGCCCATGGGGGACAGGGAACACTGAAGCTTTCTTT,CASSPWGTGNTEAFF
.,TRBV12-5,TRBJ1-1,.,TGTGCTAGTGGTCACAGGGTGAACACTGAAGCTTTCTTT,CASGHRVNTEAFF
.,TRBV19,TRBJ2-7,TRBD1,TGTGCCAGTAGTTTAGGACAGGGGCCCCTGGAGCAGTACTTC,CASSLGQGPLEQYF
.,TRBV3-1/TRBV3-2,TRBJ2-2,.,TGTGCCAGCAGCCAATATACCCCACTGCTACTGTTTTTT,CASSQYTPLLLFF
.,TRBV7-7,TRBJ1-4,.,TGTGCTAGCAGCTTGGGGGGGGCCCGTAATGAAAAACTGTTTTTT,CASSLGGARNEKLFF
.,TRBV7-3,TRBJ2-1,.,TGTGCCAGCAGCTCGTCCGTAAATGAGCAGTTCTTC,CASSSSVNEQFF
.,TRBV5-1,TRBJ1-1,.,TGCGCCAGCAGCTTAGGGGGTCGGAACACTGAAGCTTTCTTT,CASSLGGRNTEAFF
.,TRBV7-8,TRBJ2-1,TRBD2,TGTGCCAGCAGTCCCGGACTAGCGGGAGAGATCTACAATGAGCAGTTCTTC,CASSPGLAGEIYNEQFF
.,TRBV2,TRBJ1-1,.,TGTGCCAGCAAATCATGGACAGAGAACACTGAAGCTTTCTTT,CASKSWTENTEAFF
.,TRBV18,TRBJ1-1,TRBD1,TGTGCCAGCTCACCAGGAGGGGGCTCGGACACTGAAGCTTTCTTT,CASSPGGGSDTEAFF
once,TRBV10-3,TRBJ2-1,TRBD2,TGTGCCATCACTCAGAGACTAGCGGGAGGAGGGGCAACTAACTCCTACAATGAGCAGTTCTTC,CAITQRLAGGGATNSYNEQFF
.,TRBV2,TRBJ1-6,.,TGTGCCAGCAGTGAGAAAGTGCCAGGGTTTAGCTCACCCCTCCACTTT,CASSEKVPGFSSPLHF
few,TRBV2,TRBJ2-3,TRBD2,TGTGCCAGCAGTGAACTAGCGGGGGGTGTCAGCACAGATACGCAGTATTTT,CASSELAGGVSTDTQYF
.,TRBV6-6,TRBJ1-4,.,TGTGCCAGCAGGGGCGTTGCAACTAATGAAAAACTGTTTTTT,CASRGVATNEKLFF
.,TRBV5-1,TRBJ1-5,TRBD1,TGCGCCAGCAGCTTGGACAGGGGGCTCAATCAGCCCCAGCATTTT,CASSLDRGLNQPQHF
.,TRBV6-1,TRBJ1-5,TRBD1,TGTGCCAGCAGCTTGGACAGGGGATATCAGCCCCAGCATTTT,CASSLDRGYQPQHF
few,TRBV7-9,TRBJ1-2,TRBD1,TGTGCCAGCAGCCTCGACAGGGTGAACGGCTACACCTTC,CASSLDRVNGYTF
.,TRBV2,TRBJ1-2,.,TGTGCCAGCAAGCAGGACACAGGATGGGGTAACTATGGCTACACCTTC,CASKQDTGWGNYGYTF
.,TRBV7-7,TRBJ2-1,TRBD1,TGTGCTAGCAGCTCCATGGACAGGGCTTCCTACAATGAGCAGTTCTTC,CASSSMDRASYNEQFF
.,TRBV30,TRBJ2-1,.,TGTGCCGGGACCCTTAAATCCTACAATGAGCAGTTCTTC,CAGTLKSYNEQFF
.,TRBV29-1,TRBJ1-4,.,TGCAGCGTTGAAGAACTAGTTAATGAAAAACTGTTTTTT,CSVEELVNEKLFF
.,TRBV19,TRBJ1-3,.,TGTGCCAGTATTTCCAGGGGCTCTGGAAACACCATATATTTT,CASISRGSGNTIYF
.,TRBV5-6,TRBJ1-6,.,TGTGCCAGCAGCTGGGAGAAGGGGGTTGGTGGACCCCTCCACTTT,CASSWEKGVGGPLHF
.,TRBV28,TRBJ1-6,.,TGTGCCAGCAGTTTATGGTCAGGGTTTGGCTATAATTCACCCCTCCACTTT,CASSLWSGFGYNSPLHF
.,TRBV27,TRBJ1-6,TRBD1,TGTGCCAGCAGTTTGGACAGGATCCGTTCACCCCTCCACTTT,CASSLDRIRSPLHF
.,TRBV2,TRBJ1-5,.,TGTGCCAGCAGTCTAGGCGGGGGGCGAAATCAGCCCCAGCATTTT,CASSLGGGRNQPQHF
.,TRBV18,TRBJ1-5,.,TGTGCCAGCTCTCCTGACAAGTCCCAGCCCCAGCATTTT,CASSPDKSQPQHF
.,TRBV15,TRBJ2-1,.,TGTGCCACCAGCAAACGGGGGGCCCGGGATGAGCAGTTCTTC,CATSKRGARDEQFF
.,TRBV3-1/TRBV3-2,TRBJ2-7,.,TGTGCCAGCAGCCCTACGGCAGGGGCTTACGAGCAGTACTTC,CASSPTAGAYEQYF
.,TRBV6-6,TRBJ2-3,TRBD2,TGTGCCAGCACCGAGCGGGGGTCAGGAGATACGCAGTATTTT,CASTERGSGDTQYF
.,TRBV6-1,TRBJ2-2,.,TGTGCCAGCAGTGAGAGGGCAGCGAACACCGGGGAGCTGTTTTTT,CASSERAANTGELFF
.,TRBV11-3,TRBJ1-1,.,TGTGCCAGCAGCCGTCCACAGGGAAGGTACACTGAAGCTTTCTTT,CASSRPQGRYTEAFF
.,TRBV6-2/TRBV6-3,TRBJ1-5,TRBD1,TGTGCCAGCAGTCTAAGGTTCGGGACAGGGATCTCCAGCAATCAGCCCCAGCATTTT,CASSLRFGTGISSNQPQHF
.,TRBV7-8,TRBJ1-6,TRBD1,TGTGCCAGCAGCTTTGGACAGGGGGCGAATTCACCCCTCCACTTT,CASSFGQGANSPLHF
.,TRBV3-1/TRBV3-2,TRBJ1-6,TRBD1,TGTGCCAGCAGCCAAGACTACCGGACAGGGTATAGTTCACCCCTCCACTTT,CASSQDYRTGYSSPLHF